Sequencing of this T cell receptor beta chain was carried out in a study of blood T cell repertoires in COVID-19. Study as a whole: Samples came from the United States, Italy and Spain, spanning acute and convalescent COVID-19. Sample material is recorded as cDNA or gDNA derived from T cells, B-cell-depleted T cells, or PBMCs.

Produced via immunoSEQ multiplex PCR; TCRdb's table is partial and in-frame only. Found here are more than 50,000 clones, approximately 85% of them singletons; the top ten hold approximately 20%. The V gene's germline CDR1 is LGHDT and CDR2 YNNKEL (reference sequence). Trimming stripped 1 base from V and 1 base from J, with 19 bases between. This CDR3 spans 18 amino acids. The receptor's source is a human donor in a cohort sampled during active COVID-19. Sample: peripheral blood. The J gene is TRBJ1-2, the V gene TRBV3-1 (or the pseudogene TRBV3-2); D might be TRBD1 (6 bases). The CDR3 spells CASSQGGWGHLFNYGYTF. As DNA, the CDR3 is TGTGCCAGCAGCCAAGGGGGCTGGGGACACCTTTTTAACTATGGCTACACCTTC.